One T cell receptor (beta chain) is described in this entry. This sample was included in a study of control samples from healthy donors and cancer patients. Clones were sequenced by immunoSEQ multiplex PCR, and TCRdb holds only the in-frame ones, with some missing. The sample has 130,000 or so clones; about nine tenths are singletons. The germline CDR1 and CDR2 sequences are MNHEY and SVGEGT. This CDR3 has 13 residues. The V gene end was trimmed by 5 bases and the J gene end by 6 bases; junction bases not matched to a gene: 4. The TCR was taken from a man between 40 and 49 years old in good health. The chain recombines TRBV6-2 or TRBV6-3 with TRBJ2-1; the match to TRBD1 covers 7 bases. The material sequenced was blood. The CDR3 loop reads CASSRQGRNEQFF. In DNA, the CDR3 is TGTGCCAGCAGTAGACAGGGACGCAATGAGCAGTTCTTC.